This is a list of T cell receptor beta chains from one sample in a study of T cells expressing NK-cell markers. TCRdb reprocessed the 5' RACE reads and reports one entry per CDR3 protein, with no DNA. This sample's table reports 150,000 to 180,000 distinct CDR3 sequences. Sequencing input: blood T cells: a sorted CD56 or NKG2C T cell subset, CD4+ or CD8+ T cells, or bulk PBMC T cells (not recorded which). The origin of the receptors is a woman in her 50s in good health. CDR3s include the opening cysteine and the closing phenylalanine or tryptophan.

v_call	j_call	cdr3_aa
TRBV20-1	TRBJ1-5	CSARAKGSNQPQHF
TRBV6-6	TRBJ2-1	CASSEGAAYNEQFF
TRBV2	TRBJ1-2	CASSETPLTGYGYTF
TRBV7-9	TRBJ1-4	CASSLSTGESEKLFF
TRBV12-3/TRBV12-4	TRBJ2-3	CASSSGLSADTQYF
TRBV20-1	TRBJ2-7	CMSRGPGTGGDYEQYF
TRBV27	TRBJ2-3	CASSPTRDTQYF
TRBV7-9	TRBJ2-5	CASSLASGTHRRETQYF
TRBV7-2	TRBJ2-5	CASSFLVGDGTQYF
TRBV20-1	TRBJ2-7	CSARDGYGYYEQYF
TRBV24-1	TRBJ1-5	CATSLGGNQPQHF
TRBV12-3/TRBV12-4	TRBJ1-1	CASTLGEMNTEAFF
TRBV20-1	TRBJ2-1	CSARDSGGRSDHNEQFF
TRBV7-3	TRBJ2-1	CASSSGGSYNEQFF
TRBV12-3/TRBV12-4	TRBJ1-6	CASSFSPGGNSPLHF
TRBV13	TRBJ2-7	CASSLAGRYEQYF
TRBV5-1	TRBJ2-1	CASSTGTSEGEPEQFF
TRBV7-6	TRBJ2-1	CASSFSGVGEQFF
TRBV6-1	TRBJ2-1	CASAPGTSLFNEQFF
TRBV7-9	TRBJ2-1	CASRGYYNEQFF
TRBV19	TRBJ2-5	CASSINPRETQYF
TRBV15	TRBJ1-5	CATSKSGGGVSNQPQHF